This TCR beta chain is from a study of human T cells and chemical hapten exposure. Germline CDR1 SGHRS, CDR2 YFSETQ. Trimming cost V 5 bases and J 1 base, with 7 bases left between them. The CDR3 is 12 residues long. Extraction yielded total RNA from whole blood (unfractionated). TCRdb ran MiXCR on the 5' RACE reads and lists one entry per CDR3 protein. The profile shows about 140,000 distinct CDR3 sequences, 4.1% of them singletons. The chain couples TRBV5-1 to TRBJ2-7, with no clear D. This TCR came from a female donor in good health. The CDR3 region has the DNA TGCGCCAGCAGGAGCAATTCCTACGAGCAGTACTTC. Its translation: CASRSNSYEQYF.